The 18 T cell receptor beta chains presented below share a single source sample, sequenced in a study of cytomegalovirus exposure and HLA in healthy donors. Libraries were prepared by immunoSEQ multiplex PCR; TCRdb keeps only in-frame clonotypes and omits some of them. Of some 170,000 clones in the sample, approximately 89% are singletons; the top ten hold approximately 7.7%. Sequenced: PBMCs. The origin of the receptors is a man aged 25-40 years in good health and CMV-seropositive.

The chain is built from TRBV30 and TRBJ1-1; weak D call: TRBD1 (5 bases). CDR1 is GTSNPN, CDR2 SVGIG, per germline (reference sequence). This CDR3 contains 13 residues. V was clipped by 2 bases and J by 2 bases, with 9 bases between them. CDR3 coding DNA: TGTGCCTGGAGTTCAGGGTATAACACTGAAGCTTTCTTT. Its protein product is CAWSSGYNTEAFF.

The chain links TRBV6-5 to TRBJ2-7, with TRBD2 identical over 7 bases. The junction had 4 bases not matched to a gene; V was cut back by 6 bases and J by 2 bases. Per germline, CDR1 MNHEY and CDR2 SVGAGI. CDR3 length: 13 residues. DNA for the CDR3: TGTGCCAGCAGAAGGAGCGGGACCTACGAGCAGTACTTC. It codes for CASRRSGTYEQYF.

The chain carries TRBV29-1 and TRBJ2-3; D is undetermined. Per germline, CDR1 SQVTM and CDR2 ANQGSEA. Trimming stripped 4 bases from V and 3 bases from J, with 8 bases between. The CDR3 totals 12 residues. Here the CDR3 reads CSVAEGTDTQYF. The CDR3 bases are TGCAGCGTTGCGGAAGGAACAGATACGCAGTATTTT.

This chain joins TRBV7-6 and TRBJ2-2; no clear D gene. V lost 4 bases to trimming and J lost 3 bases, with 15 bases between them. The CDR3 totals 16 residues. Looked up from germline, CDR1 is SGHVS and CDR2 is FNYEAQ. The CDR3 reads CASSSFGERDTGELFF. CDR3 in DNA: TGTGCCAGCAGCTCCTTCGGAGAACGGGACACCGGGGAGCTGTTTTTT.

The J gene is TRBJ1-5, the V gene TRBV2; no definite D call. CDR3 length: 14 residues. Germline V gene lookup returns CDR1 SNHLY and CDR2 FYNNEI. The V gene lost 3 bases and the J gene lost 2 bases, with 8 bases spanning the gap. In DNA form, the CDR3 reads TGTGCCAGCAGTGATGGGAACCGCAATCAGCCCCAGCATTTT. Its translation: CASSDGNRNQPQHF.

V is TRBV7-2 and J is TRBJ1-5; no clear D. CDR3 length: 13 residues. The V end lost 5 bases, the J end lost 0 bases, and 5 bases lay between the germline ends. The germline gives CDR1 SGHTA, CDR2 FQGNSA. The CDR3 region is CASSRGSNQPQHF. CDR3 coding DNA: TGTGCCAGCAGCCGGGGTAGCAATCAGCCCCAGCATTTT.

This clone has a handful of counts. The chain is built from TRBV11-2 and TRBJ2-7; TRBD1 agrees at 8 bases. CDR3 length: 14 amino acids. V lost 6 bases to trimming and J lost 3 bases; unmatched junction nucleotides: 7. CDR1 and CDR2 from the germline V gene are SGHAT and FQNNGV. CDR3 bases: TGTGCCAGCAGGGTGACTGGACAGGGCTACGAGCAGTACTTC. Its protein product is CASRVTGQGYEQYF.

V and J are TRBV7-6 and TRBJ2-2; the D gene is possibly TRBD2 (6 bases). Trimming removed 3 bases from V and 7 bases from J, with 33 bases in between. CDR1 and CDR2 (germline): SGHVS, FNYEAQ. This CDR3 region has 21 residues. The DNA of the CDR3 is TGTGCCAGCAGCTTGCGGAGGGTTAATTCGAGCGGGTTCCTTCGGTACGGGGAGCTGTTTTTT. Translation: CASSLRRVNSSGFLRYGELFF.

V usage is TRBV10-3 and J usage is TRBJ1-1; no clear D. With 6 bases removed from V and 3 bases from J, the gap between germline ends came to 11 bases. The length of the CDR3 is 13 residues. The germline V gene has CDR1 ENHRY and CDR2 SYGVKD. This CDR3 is CAISLTIDTEAFF. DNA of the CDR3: TGTGCCATCAGCCTGACGATAGACACTGAAGCTTTCTTT.

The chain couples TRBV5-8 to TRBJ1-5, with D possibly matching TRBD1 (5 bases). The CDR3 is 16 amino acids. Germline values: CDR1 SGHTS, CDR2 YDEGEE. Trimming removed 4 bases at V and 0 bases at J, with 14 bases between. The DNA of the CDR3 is TGTGCCAGCAGCCACGGGACGGGGAATAGCAATCAGCCCCAGCATTTT. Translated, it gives CASSHGTGNSNQPQHF.

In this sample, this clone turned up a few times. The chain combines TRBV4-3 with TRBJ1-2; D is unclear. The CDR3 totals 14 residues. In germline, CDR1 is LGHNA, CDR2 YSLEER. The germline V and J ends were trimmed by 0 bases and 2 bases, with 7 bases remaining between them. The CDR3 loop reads CASSQEGLNYGYTF. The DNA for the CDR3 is TGCGCCAGCAGCCAAGAAGGGTTGAACTATGGCTACACCTTC.

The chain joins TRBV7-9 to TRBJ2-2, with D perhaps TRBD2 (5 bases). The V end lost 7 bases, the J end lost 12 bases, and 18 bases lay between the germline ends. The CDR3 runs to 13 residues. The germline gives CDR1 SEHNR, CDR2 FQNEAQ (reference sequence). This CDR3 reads CASTLAVRVKLFF. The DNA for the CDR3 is TGTGCCAGCACCCTAGCTGTCCGTGTAAAGCTGTTTTTT.

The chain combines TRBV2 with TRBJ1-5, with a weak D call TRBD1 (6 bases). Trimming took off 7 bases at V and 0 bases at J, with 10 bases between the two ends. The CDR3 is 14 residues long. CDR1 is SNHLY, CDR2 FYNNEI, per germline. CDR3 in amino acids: CASKNRDSNQPQHF. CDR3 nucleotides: TGTGCCAGCAAAAACAGGGATAGCAATCAGCCCCAGCATTTT.

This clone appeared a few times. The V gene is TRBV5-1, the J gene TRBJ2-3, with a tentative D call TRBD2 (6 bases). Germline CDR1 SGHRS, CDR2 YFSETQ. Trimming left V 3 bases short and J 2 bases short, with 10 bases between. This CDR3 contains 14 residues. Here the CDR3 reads CASSSLANTDTQYF. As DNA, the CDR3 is TGCGCCAGCAGCTCACTAGCCAACACAGATACGCAGTATTTT.

DNA of the CDR3: TGTGCCAGCAGCTTAAACACCCGACTCTCTAGCACAGATACGCAGTATTTT. Encoded protein: CASSLNTRLSSTDTQYF. This sequence joins TRBV11-1 and TRBJ2-3; D uncertain. The CDR3 is 17 residues long. Trimming removed 2 bases at V and 0 bases at J, with 15 bases between. CDR1 and CDR2 from the germline V gene are SGHAT and FQDESV (reference sequence). The full variable domain, rest sourced from reference TRBV11-1 and TRBJ2-3, is EAEVAQSPRYKITEKSQAVAFWCDPISGHATLYWYRQILGQGPELLVQFQDESVVDDSQLPKDRFSAERLKGVDSTLKIQPAELGDSAMYLCASSLNTRLSSTDTQYFGPGTRLTVL.

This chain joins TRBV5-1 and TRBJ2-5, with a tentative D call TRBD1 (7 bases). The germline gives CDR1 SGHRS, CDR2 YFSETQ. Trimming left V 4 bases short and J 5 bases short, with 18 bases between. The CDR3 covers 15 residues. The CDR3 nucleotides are TGCGCCAGCAGCCCTCCTACAGGGGCGGGGGAGACCCAGTACTTC. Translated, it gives CASSPPTGAGETQYF.

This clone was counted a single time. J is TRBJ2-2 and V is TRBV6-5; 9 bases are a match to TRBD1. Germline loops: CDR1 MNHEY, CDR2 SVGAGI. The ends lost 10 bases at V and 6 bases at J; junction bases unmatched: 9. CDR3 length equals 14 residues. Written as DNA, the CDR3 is TGTGCCACCAACCGGGACAGGGTATCCGGGGAGCTGTTTTTT. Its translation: CATNRDRVSGELFF.

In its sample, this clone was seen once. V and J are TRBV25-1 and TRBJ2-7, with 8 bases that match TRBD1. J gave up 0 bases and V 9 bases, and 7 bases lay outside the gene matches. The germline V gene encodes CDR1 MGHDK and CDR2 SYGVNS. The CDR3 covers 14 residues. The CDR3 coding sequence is TGTGCCAGTTCTCGACAGGGGACCTCCTACGAGCAGTACTTC. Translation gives CASSRQGTSYEQYF.